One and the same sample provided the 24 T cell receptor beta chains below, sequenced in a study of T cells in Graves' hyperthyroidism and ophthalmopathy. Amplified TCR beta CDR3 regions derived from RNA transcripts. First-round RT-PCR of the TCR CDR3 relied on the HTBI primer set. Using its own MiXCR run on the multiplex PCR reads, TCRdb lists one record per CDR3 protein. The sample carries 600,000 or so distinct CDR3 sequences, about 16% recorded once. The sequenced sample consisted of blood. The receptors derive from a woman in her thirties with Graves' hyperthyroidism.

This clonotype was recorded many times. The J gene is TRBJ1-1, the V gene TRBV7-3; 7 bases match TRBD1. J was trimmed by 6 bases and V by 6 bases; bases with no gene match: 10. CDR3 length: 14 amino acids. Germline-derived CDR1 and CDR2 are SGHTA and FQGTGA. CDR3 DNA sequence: TGTGCCAGCAGTCCGACAGGGAATAGAGCTGAAGCTTTCTTT. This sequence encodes CASSPTGNRAEAFF.

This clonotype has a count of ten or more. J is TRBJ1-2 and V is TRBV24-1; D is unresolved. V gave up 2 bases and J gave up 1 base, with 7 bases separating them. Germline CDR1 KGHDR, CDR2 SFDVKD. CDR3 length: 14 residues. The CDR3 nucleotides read TGTGCCACCAGTGATTCCCGGATTAACTATGGCTACACCTTC. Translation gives CATSDSRINYGYTF.

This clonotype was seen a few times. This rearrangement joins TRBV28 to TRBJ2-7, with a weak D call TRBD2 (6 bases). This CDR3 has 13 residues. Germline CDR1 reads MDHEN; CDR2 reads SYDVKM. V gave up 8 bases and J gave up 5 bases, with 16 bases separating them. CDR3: CASGGGRWNEQYF. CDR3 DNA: TGTGCCAGCGGCGGAGGGAGGTGGAACGAGCAGTACTTC.

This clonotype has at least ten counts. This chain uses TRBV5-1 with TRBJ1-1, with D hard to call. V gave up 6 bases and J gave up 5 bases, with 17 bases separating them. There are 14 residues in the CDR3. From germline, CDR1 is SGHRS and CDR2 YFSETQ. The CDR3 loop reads CASTPDPGGTEAFF. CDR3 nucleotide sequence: TGCGCCAGCACTCCCGATCCGGGTGGGACTGAAGCTTTCTTT. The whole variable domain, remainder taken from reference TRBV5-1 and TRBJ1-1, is KAGVTQTPRYLIKTRGQQVTLSCSPISGHRSVSWYQQTPGQGLQFLFEYFSETQRNKGNFPGRFSGRQFSNSRSEMNVSTLELGDSALYLCASTPDPGGTEAFFGQGTRLTVV.

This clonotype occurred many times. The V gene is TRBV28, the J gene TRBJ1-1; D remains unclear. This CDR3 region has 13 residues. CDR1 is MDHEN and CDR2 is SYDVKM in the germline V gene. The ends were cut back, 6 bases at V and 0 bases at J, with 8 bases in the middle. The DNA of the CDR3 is TGTGCCAGCAGCTCCGGTATGAACACTGAAGCTTTCTTT. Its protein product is CASSSGMNTEAFF.

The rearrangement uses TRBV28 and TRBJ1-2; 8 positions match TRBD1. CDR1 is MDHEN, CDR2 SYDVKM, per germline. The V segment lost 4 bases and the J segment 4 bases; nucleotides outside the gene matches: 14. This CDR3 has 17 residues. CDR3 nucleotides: TGTGCCAGCAGTTCCCGGGCGACAGGGGAGCGCAGCTATGGCTACACCTTC. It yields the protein CASSSRATGERSYGYTF.

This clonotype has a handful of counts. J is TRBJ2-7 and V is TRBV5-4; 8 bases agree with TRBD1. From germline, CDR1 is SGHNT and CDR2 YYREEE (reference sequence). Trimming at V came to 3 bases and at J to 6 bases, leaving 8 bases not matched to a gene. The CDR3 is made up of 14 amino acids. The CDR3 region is CASSSKDRAREQYF. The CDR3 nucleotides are TGTGCCAGCAGCTCAAAGGACAGGGCGCGCGAGCAGTACTTC.

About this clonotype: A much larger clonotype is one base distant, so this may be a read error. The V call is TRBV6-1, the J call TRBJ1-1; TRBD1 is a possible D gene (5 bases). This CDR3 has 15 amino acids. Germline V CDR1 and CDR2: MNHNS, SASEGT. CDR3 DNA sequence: TGTACCAGCAGTGGGGGGACGGGGGTTAGGGCTGAAGCTTTCTTT. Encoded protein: CTSSGGTGVRAEAFF.

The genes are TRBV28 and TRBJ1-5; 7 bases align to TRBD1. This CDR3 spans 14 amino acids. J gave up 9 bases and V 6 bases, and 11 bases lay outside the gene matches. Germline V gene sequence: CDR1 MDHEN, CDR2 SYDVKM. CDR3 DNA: TGTGCCAGCAGCTCTACAGGGGCTATAGGGCCCCAGCATTTT. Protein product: CASSSTGAIGPQHF.

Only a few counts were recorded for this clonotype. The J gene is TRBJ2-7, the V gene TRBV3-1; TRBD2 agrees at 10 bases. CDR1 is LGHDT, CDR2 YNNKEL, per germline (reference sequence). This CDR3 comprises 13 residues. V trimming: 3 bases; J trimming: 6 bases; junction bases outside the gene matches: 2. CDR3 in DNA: TGTGCCAGCAGCCAGTCTAGCGGGGGCGAGCAGTACTTC. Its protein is CASSQSSGGEQYF.

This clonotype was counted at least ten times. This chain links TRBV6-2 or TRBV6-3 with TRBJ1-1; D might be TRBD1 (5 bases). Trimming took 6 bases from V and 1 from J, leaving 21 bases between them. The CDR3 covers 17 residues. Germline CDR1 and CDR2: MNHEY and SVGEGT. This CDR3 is CASREAGTQGGNTEAFF. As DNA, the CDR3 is TGTGCCAGCAGAGAGGCCGGGACCCAGGGAGGGAACACTGAAGCTTTCTTT.

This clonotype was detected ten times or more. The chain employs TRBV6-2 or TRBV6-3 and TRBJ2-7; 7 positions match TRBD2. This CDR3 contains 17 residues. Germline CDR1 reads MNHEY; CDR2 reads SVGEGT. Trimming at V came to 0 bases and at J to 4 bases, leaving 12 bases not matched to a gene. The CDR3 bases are TGTGCCAGCAGTTACTCGATTCGAGCGGGATATACTTACGAGCAGTACTTC. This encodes CASSYSIRAGYTYEQYF.

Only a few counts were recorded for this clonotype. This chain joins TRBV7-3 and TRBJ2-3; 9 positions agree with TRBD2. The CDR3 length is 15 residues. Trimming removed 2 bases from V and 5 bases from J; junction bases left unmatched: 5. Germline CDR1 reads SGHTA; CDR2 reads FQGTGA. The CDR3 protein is CASSLLAGVQDTQYF. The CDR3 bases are TGTGCCAGCAGCTTATTAGCGGGAGTCCAAGATACGCAGTATTTT.

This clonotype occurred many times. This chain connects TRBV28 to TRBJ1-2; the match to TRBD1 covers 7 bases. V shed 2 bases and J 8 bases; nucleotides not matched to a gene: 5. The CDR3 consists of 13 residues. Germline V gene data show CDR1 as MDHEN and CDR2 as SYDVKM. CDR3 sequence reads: CASSLPDRDGYTF. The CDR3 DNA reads TGTGCCAGCAGTTTACCCGACAGGGACGGCTACACCTTC.

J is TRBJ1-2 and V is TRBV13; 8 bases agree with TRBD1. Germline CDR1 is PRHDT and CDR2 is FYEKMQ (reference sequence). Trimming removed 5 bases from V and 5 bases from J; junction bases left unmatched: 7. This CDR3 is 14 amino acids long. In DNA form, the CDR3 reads TGTGCCAGCAGCCAGGGACAGGTTGCATATGGCTACACCTTC. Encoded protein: CASSQGQVAYGYTF.

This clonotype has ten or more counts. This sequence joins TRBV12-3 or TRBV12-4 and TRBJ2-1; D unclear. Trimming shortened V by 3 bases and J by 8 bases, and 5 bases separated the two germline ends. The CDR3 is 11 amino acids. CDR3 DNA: TGTGCCAGCAGTTTTGGGTATGAGCAGTTCTTC. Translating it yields CASSFGYEQFF.

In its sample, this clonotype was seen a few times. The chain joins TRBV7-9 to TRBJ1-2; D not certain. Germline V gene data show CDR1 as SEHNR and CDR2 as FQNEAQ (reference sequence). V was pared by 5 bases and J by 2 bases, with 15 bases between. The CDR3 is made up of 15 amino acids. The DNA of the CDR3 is TGTGCCAGCAGCCCGGTCGCCCTTTCCAACTATGGCTACACCTTC. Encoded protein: CASSPVALSNYGYTF.

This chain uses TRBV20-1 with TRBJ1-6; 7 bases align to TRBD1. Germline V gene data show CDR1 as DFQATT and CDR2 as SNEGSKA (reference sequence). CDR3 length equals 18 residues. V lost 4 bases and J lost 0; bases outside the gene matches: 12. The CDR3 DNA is TGCAGTGCTATATTGCGTGCAGGGGGGTTCTCCTATAATTCACCCCTCCACTTT. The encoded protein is CSAILRAGGFSYNSPLHF.

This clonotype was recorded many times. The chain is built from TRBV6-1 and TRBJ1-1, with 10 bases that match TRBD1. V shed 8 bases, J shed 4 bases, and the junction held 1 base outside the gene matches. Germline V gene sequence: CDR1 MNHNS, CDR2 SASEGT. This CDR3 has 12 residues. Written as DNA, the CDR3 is TGTGCCAGCGGGGACAGGGGCACTGAAGCTTTCTTT. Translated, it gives CASGDRGTEAFF.

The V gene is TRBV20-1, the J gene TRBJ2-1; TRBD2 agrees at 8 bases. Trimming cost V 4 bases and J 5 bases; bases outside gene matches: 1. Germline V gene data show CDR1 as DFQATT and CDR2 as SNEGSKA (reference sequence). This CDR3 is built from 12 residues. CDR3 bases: TGCAGTGCTACACTAGCGGACAATGAGCAGTTCTTC. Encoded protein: CSATLADNEQFF.

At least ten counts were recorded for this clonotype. Written as DNA, the CDR3 is TGTGCCAGCAGCTTAGGCGGGAGGGTGGATACGCAGTATTTT. Encoded protein: CASSLGGRVDTQYF. V is TRBV7-2 and J is TRBJ2-3; 9 nucleotides match TRBD2. With V trimmed by 1 base and J by 6 bases, 2 bases remained unmatched. The CDR3 runs to 14 residues. Germline V CDR1 and CDR2: SGHTA, FQGNSA. The whole variable domain, filled in from reference TRBV7-2 and TRBJ2-3, reads GAGVSQSPSNKVTEKGKDVELRCDPISGHTALYWYRQSLGQGLEFLIYFQGNSAPDKSGLPSDRFSAERTGGSVSTLTIQRTQQEDSAVYLCASSLGGRVDTQYFGPGTRLTVL.

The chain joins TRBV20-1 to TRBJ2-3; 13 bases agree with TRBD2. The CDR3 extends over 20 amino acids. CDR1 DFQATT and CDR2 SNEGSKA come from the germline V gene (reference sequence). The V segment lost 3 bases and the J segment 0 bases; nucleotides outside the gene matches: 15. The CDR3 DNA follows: TGCAGTGCTAGCAGCCCGGGACTAGCGGGAACTACGATTAGCACAGATACGCAGTATTTT. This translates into CSASSPGLAGTTISTDTQYF.

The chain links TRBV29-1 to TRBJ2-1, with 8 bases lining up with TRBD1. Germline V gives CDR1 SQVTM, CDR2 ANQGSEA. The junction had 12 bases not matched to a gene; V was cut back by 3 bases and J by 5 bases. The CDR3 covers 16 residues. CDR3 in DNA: TGCAGCGTTGATCTAACCGGGACAGGAGGGGACAATGAGCAGTTCTTC. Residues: CSVDLTGTGGDNEQFF.

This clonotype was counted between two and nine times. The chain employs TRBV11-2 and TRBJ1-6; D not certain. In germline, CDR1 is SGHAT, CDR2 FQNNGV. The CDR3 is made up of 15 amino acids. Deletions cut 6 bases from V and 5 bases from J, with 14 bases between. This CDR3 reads CASRRIQGNNSPLHF. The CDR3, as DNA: TGTGCCAGCAGAAGAATCCAAGGGAATAATTCACCCCTCCACTTT.